The present entry profiles one T cell receptor beta chain with its context. Its antigen is not identified. V lost 6 bases, J lost 2 bases, and 14 bases lay in between. Germline-derived CDR1 and CDR2 are SGHTA and FQGNSA. The length of the CDR3 is 15 residues. The data were taken from a study of CD8 T cells in ankylosing spondylitis. General observations from the study: It appeared that ankylosing spondylitis blood was characterized by a TCR beta motif of several highly homologous variants.

In TCRdb, the 5' RACE reads were re-called with MiXCR into one record per CDR3 protein. The table includes around 320,000 distinct CDR3 sequences, around 21% detected once. Source material: blood, either unsorted or a sorted T cell fraction (not recorded which). This TCR derives from a female donor with ankylosing spondylitis or in good health (not recorded which). The chain links TRBV7-2 to TRBJ2-1; D is perhaps TRBD1 or TRBD2 (5 bases each). The CDR3 is CASSRGTGTYNEQFF. The CDR3 DNA follows: TGTGCCAGCAGTCGAGGGACCGGGACCTACAATGAGCAGTTCTTC.